Shown below are 5 T cell receptor beta chains from a single sample sequenced in a study of shared clonotypes between healthy human individuals. Terminally differentiated effector memory CD45RA+ cells were excluded from the naive CD8 cells, which were CD45RO-negative and positively selected for CCR7. TCRdb's copy holds only in-frame clones and misses some; the assay was immunoSEQ multiplex PCR. The data show nearly 2 million clones, about 95% seen once. The sequenced material came from naive CD8+ T cells sorted from blood. These receptors all stem from a young man in good health.

The table lists this clone with a count of one. The gene calls are TRBV30 and TRBJ2-3, with D perhaps given as TRBD1 or TRBD2 (5 bases each). The germline V gene has CDR1 GTSNPN and CDR2 SVGIG (reference sequence). Trimming took off 3 bases at V and 11 bases at J, with 12 bases between the two ends. The CDR3 has 11 residues. The CDR3 DNA reads as TGTGCCTGGAGCGATCCTGGGGGGCAGTATTTT. Its protein product is CAWSDPGGQYF.

The rearrangement links TRBV5-4 to TRBJ2-5; 10 positions match TRBD2. In germline, CDR1 is SGHNT, CDR2 YYREEE (reference sequence). CDR3 length: 15 residues. J lost 6 bases, V lost 2 bases, and 7 bases had no gene match. CDR3 sequence: CASSFSSGGAKTQYF. The CDR3 coding sequence is TGTGCCAGCAGCTTCTCGAGCGGGGGGGCGAAGACCCAGTACTTC.

The rearrangement joins TRBV30 to TRBJ2-4; D is perhaps TRBD1 (5 bases). CDR1 and CDR2 from the germline V gene are GTSNPN and SVGIG (reference sequence). The CDR3 is 16 amino acids. V was trimmed by 2 bases and J by 6 bases, leaving 20 bases between them. The CDR3 here is CAWSIKQGIYGNIQYF. The CDR3 DNA reads TGTGCCTGGAGTATTAAGCAGGGAATTTACGGAAACATTCAGTACTTC.

The chain links TRBV9 to TRBJ2-7; D may be TRBD2 (5 bases). The length of the CDR3 is 14 residues. Germline CDR1 SGDLS, CDR2 YYNGEE. V was clipped by 1 base and J by 2 bases, with 10 bases between them. CDR3 amino acids: CASSVTGIPYEQYF. Written as DNA, the CDR3 is TGTGCCAGCAGCGTAACCGGGATACCCTACGAGCAGTACTTC.

V usage is TRBV30 and J usage is TRBJ1-1, with 8 bases that match TRBD1. The germline gives CDR1 GTSNPN, CDR2 SVGIG (reference sequence). V was clipped by 3 bases and J by 3 bases; unmatched bases: 3. CDR3 length equals 13 residues. The CDR3 region is CAWSEQGDTEAFF. In nucleotides, the CDR3 is TGTGCCTGGAGCGAACAGGGGGACACTGAAGCTTTCTTT.